Given below is one T cell receptor beta chain in context. Participants in the exposed group had met a COVID-19 case in the 2 weeks before joining the study. This specimen belongs to a study of blood T cell repertoires in COVID-19. Study background: Both acute and convalescent COVID-19 samples were obtained from the United States, Italy and Spain. The analysed material was cDNA or gDNA that came from T cells, B-cell-depleted T cells, or PBMCs.

This CDR3 comprises 15 residues. CDR1 and CDR2 from the germline V gene are LNHDA and SQIVND (reference sequence). V dropped 7 bases and J dropped 1 base, with 14 bases sitting between them. Original processing notes: Amplification of reference gene primers provided the estimated nucleated cell counts. TCRdb's table, derived via immunoSEQ multiplex PCR, lists solely in-frame clones and lacks some. V and J calls and clone size are given by that table; D and trimming were obtained from the DNA. The sample has approximately 310,000 clones, around 84% seen once. The TCR comes from a woman under 40 who had been exposed to COVID-19. The sample consisted of PBMCs or T cells enriched from blood (not recorded which). This chain uses TRBV19 with TRBJ1-5; no definite D call. The CDR3 loop reads CASTSTPSSNQPQHF. The DNA of the CDR3 is TGTGCCAGTACCTCGACACCTTCCAGCAATCAGCCCCAGCATTTT. Combining the CDR3 with reference TRBV19 and TRBJ1-5 gives the whole variable domain DGGITQSPKYLFRKEGQNVTLSCEQNLNHDAMYWYRQDPGQGLRLIYYSQIVNDFQKGDIAEGYSVSREKKESFPLTVTSAQKNPTAFYLCASTSTPSSNQPQHFGDGTRLSIL.